This T cell receptor beta chain was sequenced in a study of Ad26.COV2.S vaccination and SARS-CoV-2 variants (dated by TCRdb to about 2021). About the full investigation: Vaccine-arm donors were drawn from COV1001, a multicentre, randomized, double-blind, placebo-controlled phase I-IIa trial of Ad26.COV2.S in healthy adults. Investigators remained blinded to trial group allocation during experiments and outcome assessment. Ad26.COV2.S was administered intramuscularly at a dose of 5x10^10 or 1x10^11 viral particles, either as one shot or as two shots given 56 days apart. The specificity and breadth of SARS-CoV-2-reactive T cell receptors after Ad26.COV2.S vaccination were assessed by TCRbeta repertoire sequencing. The TCR-sequenced set comprised approximately 32 samples: approximately 20 Ad26.COV2.S vaccine recipients, 5 placebo recipients and 8 SARS-CoV-2 convalescent individuals. Trial participants were randomized into five groups of five, in which low-dose or high-dose Ad26.COV2.S was given once or twice, or placebo was given on both occasions.

On the study overall, not on this receptor specifically: Comparable non-spike TCR breadth was observed between vaccine and placebo recipients, consistent with only spike being contained in the vaccine. Comparing responses between vaccine doses or regimens was not something the study was powered to do. According to the authors, total T cell responses may have been underestimated by the TCR breadth and depth analyses. Compared with placebo recipients, Ad26.COV2.S recipients showed higher spike-specific TCR breadth (P = 0.0014). Substantial breadth of spike-specific CD8+ and CD4+ T cell responses was reported after vaccination.

Turning to this clone: What this receptor recognizes is not known. Per-nucleotide qualities are absent, and no much larger clonotype sits a single base away. The sample carries other DNA sequences with the same CDR3.

The treatment or condition label corresponds to: roughly 19 received Ad26.COV2.S at low or high dose, single or two shots; five or six received placebo; per-sample allocation not given. For vaccine and placebo recipients, the sequenced repertoires came from samples collected on day 63 after the first injection. In Cohort 1b, roughly 26 adults aged 18-55 years were enrolled at a single site in Boston, USA, between 29 July and 7 August 2020. As a vaccine, Ad26.COV2.S was a replication-incompetent adenovirus type 26 vector that expressed a prefusion-stabilized SARS-CoV-2 spike protein derived from the original Wuhan strain. TCRbeta CDR3 regions were sequenced with the immunoSEQ Assay. After extraction, genomic DNA underwent amplification by bias-controlled multiplex PCR, followed by high-throughput sequencing. The source study handled its data this way. To quantify the absolute abundance of each unique TCRbeta CDR3 region, sequences were collapsed and filtered. T cell fraction was estimated by normalizing TCRbeta template counts to usable DNA, which was measured by amplifying reference genes present in all nucleated cells. Repertoire TCRs were annotated as SARS-CoV-2-specific when V gene, CDR3 amino acid sequence and J gene were exactly matched to a known reactive TCR set. The reference SARS-CoV-2 TCR set was obtained from MIRA and was filtered for enrichment in COVID-19-positive ImmuneCODE repertoires, whereby public or cross-reactive TCRs were removed. Using the MIRA antigens, annotated TCRs were further analysed by specific ORF or by position within an ORF. Depth was the summed frequency of annotated unique rearrangements, while breadth was defined as annotated unique rearrangements over total unique productive rearrangements. Two-sided Wilcoxon rank-sum tests were used to compare TCR breadth between groups. TCRdb took over this immuneACCESS table, retaining in-frame rearrangements with V and J assigned. Such tables are incomplete; in checked studies, under half of the missing clones stem from an unresolved V gene, and the remainder is unexplained. That table furnishes V, J and clone size, whereas the DNA furnished D and trimming. Counted in this sample were fewer than 400,000 clones; approximately 87% of them appeared once. Roughly 6% of the sample lies in the top ten.

Source: peripheral blood, taken in a trial of Ad26.COV2.S vaccine versus placebo. This TCR was sampled from a person aged 18-65 years who received the Ad26.COV2.S COVID-19 vaccine or a placebo.

The CDR3 protein sequence reads: CASSPGANYGYTF. The DNA is TGTGCCAGCTCACCGGGGGCTAACTATGGCTACACCTTC. Recombination joined TRBV18 with TRBJ1-2; possibly the D gene is TRBD1, per 5 matching bases. The CDR3 sequence holds 13 residues, the cysteine and phenylalanine included. CDR3 DNA is the only sequence kept; it has 39 bases, read in frame from the first base. V drops 3 bases and J drops 0 bases, leaving 5 bases in between. The germline V gene provides CDR1 KGHSH and CDR2 LQKENI.